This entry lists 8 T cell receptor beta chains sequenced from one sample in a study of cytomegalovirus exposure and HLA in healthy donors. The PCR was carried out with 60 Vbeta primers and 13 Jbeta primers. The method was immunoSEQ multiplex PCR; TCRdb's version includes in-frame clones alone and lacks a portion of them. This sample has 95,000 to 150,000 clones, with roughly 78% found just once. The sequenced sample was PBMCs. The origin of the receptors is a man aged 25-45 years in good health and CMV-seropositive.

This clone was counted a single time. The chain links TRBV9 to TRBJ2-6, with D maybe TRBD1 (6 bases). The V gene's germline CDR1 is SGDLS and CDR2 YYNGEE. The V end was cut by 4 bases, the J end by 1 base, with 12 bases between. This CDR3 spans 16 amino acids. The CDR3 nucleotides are TGTGCCAGCAGCTTAAGAACAGGGTCTGGGGCCAACGTCCTGACTTTC. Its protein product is CASSLRTGSGANVLTF. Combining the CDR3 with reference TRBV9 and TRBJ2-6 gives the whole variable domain DSGVTQTPKHLITATGQRVTLRCSPRSGDLSVYWYQQSLDQGLQFLIQYYNGEERAKGNILERFSAQQFPDLHSELNLSSLELGDSALYFCASSLRTGSGANVLTFGAGSRLTVL.

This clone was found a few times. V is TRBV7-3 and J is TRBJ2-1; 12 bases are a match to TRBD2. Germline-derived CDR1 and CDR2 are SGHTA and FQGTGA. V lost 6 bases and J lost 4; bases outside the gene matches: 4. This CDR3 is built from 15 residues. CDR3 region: CASSSTSGGYNEQFF. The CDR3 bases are TGTGCCAGCAGTTCCACTAGCGGGGGGTACAATGAGCAGTTCTTC.

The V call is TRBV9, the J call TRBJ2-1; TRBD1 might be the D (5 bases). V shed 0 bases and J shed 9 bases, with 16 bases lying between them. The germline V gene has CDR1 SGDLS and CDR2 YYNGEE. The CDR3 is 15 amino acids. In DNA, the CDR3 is TGTGCCAGCAGCGTAGGGGCAGGACCAAGGGGTGAGCAGTTCTTC. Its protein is CASSVGAGPRGEQFF. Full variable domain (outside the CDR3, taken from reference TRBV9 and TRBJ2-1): DSGVTQTPKHLITATGQRVTLRCSPRSGDLSVYWYQQSLDQGLQFLIQYYNGEERAKGNILERFSAQQFPDLHSELNLSSLELGDSALYFCASSVGAGPRGEQFFGPGTRLTVL.

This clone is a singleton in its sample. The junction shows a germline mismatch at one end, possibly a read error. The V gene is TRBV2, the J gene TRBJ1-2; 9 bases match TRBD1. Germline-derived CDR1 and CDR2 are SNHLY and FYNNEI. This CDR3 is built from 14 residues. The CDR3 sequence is CASSTDRGFSDGAF. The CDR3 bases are TGTGCCAGCAGTACCGACAGGGGGTTTTCGGACGGCGCCTTC.

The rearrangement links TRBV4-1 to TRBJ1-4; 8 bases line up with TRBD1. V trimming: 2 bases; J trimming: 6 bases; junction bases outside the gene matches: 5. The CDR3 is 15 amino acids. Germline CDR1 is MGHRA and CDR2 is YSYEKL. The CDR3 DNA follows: TGCGCCAGCAGCCAACAACAGGGGGGTGATGAAAAACTGTTTTTT. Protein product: CASSQQQGGDEKLFF.

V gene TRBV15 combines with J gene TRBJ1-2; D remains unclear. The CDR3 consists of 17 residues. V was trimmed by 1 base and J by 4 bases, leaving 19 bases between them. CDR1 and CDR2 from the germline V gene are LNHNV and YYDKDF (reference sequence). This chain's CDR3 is CATSRAGIPRRGYGYTF. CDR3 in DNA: TGTGCCACCAGCAGAGCCGGGATACCTCGGCGGGGCTATGGCTACACCTTC.

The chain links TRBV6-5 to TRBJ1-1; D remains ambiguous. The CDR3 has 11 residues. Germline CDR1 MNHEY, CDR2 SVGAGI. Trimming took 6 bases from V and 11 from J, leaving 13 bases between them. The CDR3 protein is CASSLESAAFF. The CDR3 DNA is TGTGCCAGCAGCCTAGAGAGTGCGGCTTTCTTT.

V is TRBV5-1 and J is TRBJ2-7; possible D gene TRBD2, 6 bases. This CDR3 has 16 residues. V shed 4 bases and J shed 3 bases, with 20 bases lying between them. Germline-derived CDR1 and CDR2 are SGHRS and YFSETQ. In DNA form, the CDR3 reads TGCGCCAGCAGCGGATCCGGGACTCACGCAGGCTACGAGCAGTACTTC. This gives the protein CASSGSGTHAGYEQYF. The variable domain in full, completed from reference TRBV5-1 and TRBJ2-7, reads KAGVTQTPRYLIKTRGQQVTLSCSPISGHRSVSWYQQTPGQGLQFLFEYFSETQRNKGNFPGRFSGRQFSNSRSEMNVSTLELGDSALYLCASSGSGTHAGYEQYFGPGTRLTVT.